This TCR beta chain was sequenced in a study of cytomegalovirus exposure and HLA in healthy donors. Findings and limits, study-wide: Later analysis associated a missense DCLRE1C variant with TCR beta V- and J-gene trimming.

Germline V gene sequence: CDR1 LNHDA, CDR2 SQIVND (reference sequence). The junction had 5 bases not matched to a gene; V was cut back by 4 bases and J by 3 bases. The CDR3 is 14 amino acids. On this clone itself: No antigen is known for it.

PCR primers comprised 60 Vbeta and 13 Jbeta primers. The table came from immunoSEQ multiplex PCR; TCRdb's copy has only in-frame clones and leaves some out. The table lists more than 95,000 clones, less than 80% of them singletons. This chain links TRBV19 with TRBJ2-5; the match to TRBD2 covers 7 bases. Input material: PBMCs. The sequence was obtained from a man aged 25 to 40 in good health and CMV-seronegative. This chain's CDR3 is CASSTRGREETQYF. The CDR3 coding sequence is TGTGCCAGTAGTACGCGGGGGAGAGAAGAGACCCAGTACTTC.